At least ten counts were recorded for the clone carrying this TCR beta chain. The record originates from a study of neurological immune-mediated disorders. Time point given: technical triplicate 2. Via MiXCR, TCRdb re-called the 5' RACE reads, giving one row per CDR3 protein. The sample holds about 55,000 distinct CDR3 sequences, 24% seen once. Germline V gives CDR1 DFQATT, CDR2 SNEGSKA (reference sequence). Between the trimmed V and J ends, which lost 3 bases and 5 bases, there was a span of 16 bases. CDR3 length equals 14 residues. The rearrangement joins TRBV20-1 to TRBJ2-5; possible D gene TRBD2, 5 bases. This TCR was recovered from a man in his 60s with HTLV-1-associated myelopathy (HAM/TSP). Sequences were obtained from PBMCs. The CDR3 DNA sequence: TGCAGTGCTAGGATATACATTGGGGAGGAGACCCAGTACTTC. The encoded protein is CSARIYIGEETQYF.